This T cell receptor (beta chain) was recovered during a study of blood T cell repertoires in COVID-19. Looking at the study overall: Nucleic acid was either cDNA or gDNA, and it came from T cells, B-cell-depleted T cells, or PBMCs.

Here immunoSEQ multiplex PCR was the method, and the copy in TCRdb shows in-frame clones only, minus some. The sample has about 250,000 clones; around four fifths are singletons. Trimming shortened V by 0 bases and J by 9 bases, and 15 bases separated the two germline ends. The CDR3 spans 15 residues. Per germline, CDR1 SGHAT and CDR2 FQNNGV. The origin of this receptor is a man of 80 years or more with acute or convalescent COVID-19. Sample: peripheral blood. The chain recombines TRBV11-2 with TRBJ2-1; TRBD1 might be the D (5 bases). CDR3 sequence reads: CASSLDRGRVREQFF. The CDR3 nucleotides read TGTGCCAGCAGCTTAGATCGTGGCAGGGTCCGTGAGCAGTTCTTC.